The 12 T cell receptor beta chains below come from one sample, sequenced in a study of T cells in Graves' hyperthyroidism and ophthalmopathy (dated by TCRdb to about 2019). Libraries were made using multiplex PCR. The listed sequencing device is Illumina HiSeq 2000. Amplification of TCR beta CDR3 regions was carried out from RNA transcripts. For the first round of RT-PCR on the TCR CDR3, the HTBI primer set was used together with the Qiagen OneStep RT-PCR kit. TCRdb redid the processing of the public reads, applying fastp at Q25 and MiXCR, and retained in-frame beta chains. Identical CDR3 proteins give one entry, which carries the most common genes and DNA. The sample has roughly 380,000 distinct CDR3 sequences on record, approximately 13% of them singletons. Less than 25% of the sample comes from the top ten. Sequencing input: blood. The receptors come from a man between 25 and 39 years old with Graves' hyperthyroidism that later progressed to Graves' ophthalmopathy.

This clonotype was counted at least ten times. This chain connects TRBV28 to TRBJ2-7; possible D gene TRBD1, 6 bases. The CDR3 runs 14 residues. V was trimmed by 6 bases and J by 4 bases, leaving 16 bases between them. Per the germline V gene, CDR1 is MDHEN and CDR2 is SYDVKM. CDR3 bases: TGTGCCAGCAGGACAGGAACCCTCGGGTACGAGCAGTACTTC. It codes for CASRTGTLGYEQYF. The complete variable domain, with remaining parts taken from reference TRBV28 and TRBJ2-7, reads DVKVTQSSRYLVKRTGEKVFLECVQDMDHENMFWYRQDPGLGLRLIYFSYDVKMKEKGDIPEGYSVSREKKERFSLILESASTNQTSMYLCASRTGTLGYEQYFGPGTRLTVT.

The rearrangement links TRBV20-1 to TRBJ1-6, with D maybe TRBD1 (6 bases). The V and J ends lost 3 bases and 7 bases respectively, with 7 bases between them. The CDR3 totals 12 residues. CDR1 is DFQATT, CDR2 SNEGSKA, per germline (reference sequence). The DNA for the CDR3 is TGCAGTGCTAGCACAGGGAATTCACCCCTCCACTTT. It codes for CSASTGNSPLHF.

There are a few counts of this clonotype. The chain carries TRBV5-6 and TRBJ1-4, with unresolved D. V was clipped by 1 base and J by 4 bases, with 11 bases between them. CDR3 length: 15 residues. Germline-derived CDR1 and CDR2 are SGHDT and YYEEEE. The CDR3 protein is CASSLFGYYNEKLFF. The CDR3 bases are TGTGCCAGCAGCTTGTTTGGCTACTATAATGAAAAACTGTTTTTT.

This clonotype has more than one count but fewer than ten. CDR3 DNA sequence: TGTGCCTGGACCCAATCTCCGGGACAGGGGGCACGGGAGCAGTACTTC. Its protein is CAWTQSPGQGAREQYF. V and J are TRBV30 and TRBJ2-7; 12 nucleotides agree with TRBD1. This CDR3 is 16 amino acids long. CDR1 GTSNPN and CDR2 SVGIG come from the germline V gene (reference sequence). Losses at the gene ends were 4 bases for V and 7 bases for J; bases not matched to a gene: 14.

The sample holds many counts of this clonotype. The chain couples TRBV28 to TRBJ2-1; TRBD1 might be the D (5 bases). Germline V gene sequence: CDR1 MDHEN, CDR2 SYDVKM. V lost 8 bases and J 2 bases, leaving 13 bases between the germline ends. The CDR3 sequence is 14 residues long. DNA of the CDR3: TGTGCCAGCGGATTTGACAGTGCCTACAATGAGCAGTTCTTC. Residues: CASGFDSAYNEQFF. Full variable domain (missing parts from reference TRBV28 and TRBJ2-1): DVKVTQSSRYLVKRTGEKVFLECVQDMDHENMFWYRQDPGLGLRLIYFSYDVKMKEKGDIPEGYSVSREKKERFSLILESASTNQTSMYLCASGFDSAYNEQFFGPGTRLTVL.

This clonotype has ten or more counts. The germline gene is not matched at one end of the junction; a read error may be the cause. The chain links TRBV20-1 to TRBJ1-1; D unresolved. The CDR3 has 14 amino acids. In germline, CDR1 is DFQATT, CDR2 SNEGSKA (reference sequence). CDR3 in DNA: TGCAATGCTAGTTCCGGTTTCTGGAACACTGAAGCTTTCTTT. Translated: CNASSGFWNTEAFF.

The rearrangement links TRBV11-2 to TRBJ2-5; tentative D call: TRBD1 (6 bases). Germline loops: CDR1 SGHAT, CDR2 FQNNGV. Trimming stripped 3 bases from V and 0 bases from J, with 17 bases between. The CDR3 covers 17 residues. The CDR3 DNA reads as TGTGCCAGCAGCTTCAGTGGACGGGACACATACCAAGAGACCCAGTACTTC. Residues: CASSFSGRDTYQETQYF.

This clonotype has ten or more counts. The J gene is TRBJ1-1, the V gene TRBV18; D is undetermined. CDR3 length: 13 residues. The V gene's germline CDR1 is KGHSH and CDR2 LQKENI. The V end lost 1 base, the J end lost 4 bases, and 7 bases lay between the germline ends. The CDR3 loop is CASSPRGFTEAFF. The DNA for the CDR3 is TGTGCCAGCTCACCACGCGGGTTCACTGAAGCTTTCTTT.

This clonotype has at least ten counts. V is TRBV5-1 and J is TRBJ1-4; 11 positions match TRBD1. After removal of 4 bases from V and 4 bases from J, the junction contained 12 bases not matched to a gene. This CDR3 has 18 residues. The germline V gene encodes CDR1 SGHRS and CDR2 YFSETQ. CDR3 sequence: CASSLRDRGASINEKLFF. Written as DNA, the CDR3 is TGCGCCAGCAGCCTCCGGGACAGGGGGGCCTCTATTAATGAAAAACTGTTTTTT.

This clonotype is a singleton in its sample. The chain recombines TRBV3-1 with TRBJ2-5, with 11 nucleotides matching TRBD1. Germline V gene lookup returns CDR1 LGHDT and CDR2 YNNKEL (reference sequence). The CDR3 length is 17 residues. The V gene end was trimmed by 7 bases and the J gene end by 5 bases; junction bases not matched to a gene: 15. The CDR3 DNA reads as TGTGCCAGCACCACCGTACCTGGACAGGGGGCCTTCGAGACCCAGTACTTC. Translation: CASTTVPGQGAFETQYF.

In its sample, this clonotype was seen many times. The chain employs TRBV10-3 and TRBJ1-1; D is unresolved. Per the germline V gene, CDR1 is ENHRY and CDR2 is SYGVKD. This CDR3 region has 15 residues. Trimming removed 6 bases at V and 0 bases at J, with 14 bases between. The chain's CDR3 is CAISLRRELNTEAFF. The CDR3 DNA follows: TGTGCCATCAGCCTGAGGCGGGAGCTGAACACTGAAGCTTTCTTT.

Only a few counts were recorded for this clonotype. This chain uses TRBV20-1 with TRBJ1-5; 9 nucleotides align to TRBD1. V was pared by 3 bases and J by 6 bases, with 9 bases of the junction left unmatched. The CDR3 runs to 15 residues. Germline V gives CDR1 DFQATT, CDR2 SNEGSKA (reference sequence). The CDR3 DNA reads as TGCAGTGCTAGTCTACAGGGGGCGCGGAGTCAGCCCCAGCATTTT. Its translation: CSASLQGARSQPQHF.